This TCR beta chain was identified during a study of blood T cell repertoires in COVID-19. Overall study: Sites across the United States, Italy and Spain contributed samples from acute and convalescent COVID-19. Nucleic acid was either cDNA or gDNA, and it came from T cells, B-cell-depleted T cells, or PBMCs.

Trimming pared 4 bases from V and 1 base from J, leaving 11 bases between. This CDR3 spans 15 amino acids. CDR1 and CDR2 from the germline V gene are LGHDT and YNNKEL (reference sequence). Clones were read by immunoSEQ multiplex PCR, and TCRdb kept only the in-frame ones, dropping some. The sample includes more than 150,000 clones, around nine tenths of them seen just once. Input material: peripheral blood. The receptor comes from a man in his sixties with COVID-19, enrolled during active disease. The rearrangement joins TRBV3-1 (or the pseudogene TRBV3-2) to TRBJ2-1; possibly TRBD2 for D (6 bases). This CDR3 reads CASSLKGLSYNEQFF. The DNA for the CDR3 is TGTGCCAGCAGCCTAAAGGGACTTTCCTACAATGAGCAGTTCTTC.